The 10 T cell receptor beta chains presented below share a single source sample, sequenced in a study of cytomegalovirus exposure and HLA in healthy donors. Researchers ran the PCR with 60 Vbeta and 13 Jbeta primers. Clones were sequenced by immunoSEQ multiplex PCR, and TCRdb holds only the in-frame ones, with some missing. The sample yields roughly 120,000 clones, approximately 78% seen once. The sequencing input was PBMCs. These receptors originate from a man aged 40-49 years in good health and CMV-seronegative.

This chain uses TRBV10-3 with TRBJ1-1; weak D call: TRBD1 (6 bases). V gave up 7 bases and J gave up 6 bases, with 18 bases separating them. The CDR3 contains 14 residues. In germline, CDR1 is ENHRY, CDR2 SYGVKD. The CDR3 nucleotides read TGTGCCATCACCGGTACAGGGTTTGGAGCTGAAGCTTTCTTT. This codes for CAITGTGFGAEAFF.

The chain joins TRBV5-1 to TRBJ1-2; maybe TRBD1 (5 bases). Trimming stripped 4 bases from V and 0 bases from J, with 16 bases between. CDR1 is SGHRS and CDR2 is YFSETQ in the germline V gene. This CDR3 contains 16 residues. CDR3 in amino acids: CASSNPLGGTNYGYTF. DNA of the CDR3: TGCGCCAGCAGCAACCCCCTCGGGGGGACTAACTATGGCTACACCTTC.

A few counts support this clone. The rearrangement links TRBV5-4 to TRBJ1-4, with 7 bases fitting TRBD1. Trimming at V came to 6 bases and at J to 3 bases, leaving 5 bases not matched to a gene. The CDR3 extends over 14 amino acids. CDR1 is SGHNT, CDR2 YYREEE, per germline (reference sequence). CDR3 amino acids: CASTRTGANEKLFF. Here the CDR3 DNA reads TGTGCCAGCACCCGGACAGGTGCTAATGAAAAACTGTTTTTT.

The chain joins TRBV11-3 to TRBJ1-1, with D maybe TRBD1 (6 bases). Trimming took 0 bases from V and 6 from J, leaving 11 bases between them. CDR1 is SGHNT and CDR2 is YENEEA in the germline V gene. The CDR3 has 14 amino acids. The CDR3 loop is CASSLESRGAEAFF. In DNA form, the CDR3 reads TGTGCCAGCAGCTTAGAGAGCAGGGGTGCTGAAGCTTTCTTT.

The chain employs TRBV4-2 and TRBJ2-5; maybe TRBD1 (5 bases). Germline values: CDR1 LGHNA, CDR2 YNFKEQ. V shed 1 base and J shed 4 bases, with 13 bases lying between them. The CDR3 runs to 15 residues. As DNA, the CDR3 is TGTGCCAGCAGCCAAGGGGTTGAAAGGGGAGAGACCCAGTACTTC. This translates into CASSQGVERGETQYF.

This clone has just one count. The CDR3 loop is CASSVGRTGRDSEQYF. The CDR3 DNA follows: TGTGCCAGCAGCGTAGGTAGGACAGGCAGGGATTCCGAGCAGTACTTC. The chain is built from TRBV9 and TRBJ2-5; 7 bases line up with TRBD1. Matching the DNA end better, TRBJ2-7 makes the J call doubtful. This CDR3 contains 16 residues. Germline values: CDR1 SGDLS, CDR2 YYNGEE.

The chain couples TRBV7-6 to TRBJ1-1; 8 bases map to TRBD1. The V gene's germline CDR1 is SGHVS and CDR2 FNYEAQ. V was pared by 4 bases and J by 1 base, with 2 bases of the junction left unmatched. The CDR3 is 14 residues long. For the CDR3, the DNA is TGTGCCAGCAGCTCGACAGGGGCGAACACTGAAGCTTTCTTT. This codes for CASSSTGANTEAFF.

CDR3 region: CASSKQGESEKLFF. The CDR3, as DNA: TGTGCCAGCAGTAAACAGGGAGAGAGTGAAAAACTGTTTTTT. This rearrangement joins TRBV28 to TRBJ1-4; D is possibly TRBD1 (6 bases). V was shortened by 5 bases and J by 7 bases, with 14 bases between the two germline ends. CDR3 length: 14 amino acids. Germline CDR1 reads MDHEN; CDR2 reads SYDVKM. Based on the CDR3 plus reference TRBV28 and TRBJ1-4, the full variable domain is DVKVTQSSRYLVKRTGEKVFLECVQDMDHENMFWYRQDPGLGLRLIYFSYDVKMKEKGDIPEGYSVSREKKERFSLILESASTNQTSMYLCASSKQGESEKLFFGSGTQLSVL.

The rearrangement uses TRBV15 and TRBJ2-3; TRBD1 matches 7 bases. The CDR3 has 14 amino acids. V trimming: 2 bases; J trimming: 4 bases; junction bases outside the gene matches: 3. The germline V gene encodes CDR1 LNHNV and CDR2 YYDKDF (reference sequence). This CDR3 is CATSRPTGADTQYF. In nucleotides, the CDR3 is TGTGCCACCAGCAGACCTACAGGGGCAGATACGCAGTATTTT. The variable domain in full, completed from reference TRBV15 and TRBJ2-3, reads DAMVIQNPRYQVTQFGKPVTLSCSQTLNHNVMYWYQQKSSQAPKLLFHYYDKDFNNEADTPDNFQSRRPNTSFCFLDIRSPGLGDTAMYLCATSRPTGADTQYFGPGTRLTVL.

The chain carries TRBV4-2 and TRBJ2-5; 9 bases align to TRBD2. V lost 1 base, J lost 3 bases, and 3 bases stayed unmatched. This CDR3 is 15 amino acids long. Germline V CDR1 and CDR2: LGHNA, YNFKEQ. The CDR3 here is CASSQGPSGEETQYF. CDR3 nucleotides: TGTGCCAGCAGCCAAGGCCCTAGCGGGGAAGAGACCCAGTACTTC.